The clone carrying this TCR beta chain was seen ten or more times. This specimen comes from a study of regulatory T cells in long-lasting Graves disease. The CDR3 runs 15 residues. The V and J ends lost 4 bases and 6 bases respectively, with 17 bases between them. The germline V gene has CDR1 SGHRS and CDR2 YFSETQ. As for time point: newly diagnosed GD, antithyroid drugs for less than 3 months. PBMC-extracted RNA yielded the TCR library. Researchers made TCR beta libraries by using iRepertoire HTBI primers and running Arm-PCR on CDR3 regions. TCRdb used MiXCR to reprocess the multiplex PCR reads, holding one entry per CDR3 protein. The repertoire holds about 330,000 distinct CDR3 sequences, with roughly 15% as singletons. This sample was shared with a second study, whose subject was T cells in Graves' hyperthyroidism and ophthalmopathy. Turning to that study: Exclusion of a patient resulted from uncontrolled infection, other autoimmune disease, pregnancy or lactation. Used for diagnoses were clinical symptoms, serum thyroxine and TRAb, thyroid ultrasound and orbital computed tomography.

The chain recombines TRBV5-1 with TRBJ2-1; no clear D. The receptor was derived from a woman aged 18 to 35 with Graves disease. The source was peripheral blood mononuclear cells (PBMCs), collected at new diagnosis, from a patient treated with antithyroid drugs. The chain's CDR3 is CASSTTLGYFNEQFF. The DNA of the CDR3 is TGCGCCAGCAGCACCACGTTGGGGTATTTCAATGAGCAGTTCTTC. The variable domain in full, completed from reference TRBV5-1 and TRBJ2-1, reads KAGVTQTPRYLIKTRGQQVTLSCSPISGHRSVSWYQQTPGQGLQFLFEYFSETQRNKGNFPGRFSGRQFSNSRSEMNVSTLELGDSALYLCASSTTLGYFNEQFFGPGTRLTVL.